This TCR beta chain was observed in a study of cytomegalovirus exposure and HLA in healthy donors (TCRdb year 2017). Study-wide context: An earlier analysis of several hundred of the donors reported roughly 300 Gb of sequence data and approximately 110 million unique TCR beta sequences from about 179 million T cells. An earlier analysis of 587 of the donors used high-throughput TCR beta sequencing to judge whether each TCR beta V gene segment behaved as functional or pseudogenic. Every discovery cohort repertoire had been produced on one sequencing platform. The study aimed to test whether signatures of past pathogen exposure could be identified by cataloging public T cell receptors. A later analysis re-analyzed previously published TCR beta repertoires from roughly 630 donors and added high-resolution HLA genotyping to study TCR occurrence patterns. HLA typing covered class I and class II loci at four-digit resolution. Genome-wide SNP genotypes for about 60% of the roughly 700 donors were used in a later genetic analysis, which treated that subset as a discovery cohort. Besides the first cohort of around 670 subjects, a separate validation cohort made up of roughly 130 different subjects was used. The number of donors typed differed by locus, with 629-630 for A, B, C, DRB1 and DQB1, about 500 for DQA1, over 600 for DPA1, and 450 to 480 for DPB1. In the later analysis, no new phenotypic data were used to find candidate immune exposures; instead, reliance was placed on TCR beta sequences and their occurrence across donors. About 300 gigabases of sequencing data and tens of millions of unique TCR sequences were included in an early release covering several hundred HLA-typed donors. A handful of DR-DQ haplotypes were handled as single units for association and clustering because linkage in the cohort was strong. Donor age, sex, ethnicity and CMV serostatus were compiled alongside the repertoire data. The T cell repertoires of some 700 subjects were profiled by immunosequencing and related to cytomegalovirus serostatus. Of the roughly 410 genotyped donors, approximately 81% were placed in the genetic ancestry cluster associated with self-reported Caucasian donors. To predict cytomegalovirus infection status, the study brought together high-throughput TCR immunosequencing, statistical association of individual TCRs with disease status, and machine learning. Across some 400 genotyped donors of the cohort, an average of roughly 230,000 unique TCR beta nucleotide sequences per donor were sequenced, and roughly 20% of those sequences were non-productive. Overall study outcomes, separate from this receptor: In a later analysis, HLA-associated TCR beta chains were found to be more clonally expanded and to have lower generation probabilities than equally common non-associated chains. In a later genetic analysis, fewer N-insertions in productive TCRs were reported among donors in an Asian-associated ancestry cluster than the 666-donor mean. A further reported finding was that TCR beta sequences accurately predicted the HLA-A and HLA-B alleles for most subjects in the first cohort. According to the authors, the approach could potentially be generalized to other disease states and immunological phenotypes. A cluster of highly shared sequence variants was judged likely to be a technical artifact of the sequencing pipeline. The study listed approximately 150 TCR beta chains as associated with cytomegalovirus. An association between a missense DCLRE1C variant and V-gene and J-gene trimming of TCR beta chains was found in a later genetic analysis and replicated in an independent cohort. Some IMGT-functional V segments, including TRBV6-2 and TRBV6-3, could not be distinguished by the 87-base-pair reads and were therefore excluded. In a later analysis, the rate of TCR association differed among HLA loci, with DRB1 alleles having the most associated TCRs and HLA-C alleles having the fewest. Most TCR sequences were seen in very few donors, while some public TCRs were found in many individuals. In a later analysis, most CMV-associated TCR beta chains were found to appear HLA-restricted, with HLA associations seemingly driven largely by CMV exposure. Because HLA typing was missing for some donors at each locus, association tests included only the typed subset. Broadly in line with IMGT annotations, most TCR beta V segments showed up in productive rearrangements about 90% or about 30% of the time in an earlier analysis of around 550 of the donors. CMV serostatus was the only immune exposure information available for the cohort. Specific HLA alleles were associated with 15,000 to 20,000 TCR beta sequences at a false discovery rate of 0.05 in a later analysis. Linkage disequilibrium might explain the correlated functional status among segregating V segments, but an unknown experimental factor could not be ruled out. When HLA alleles, especially DR and DQ, strongly co-occurred, TCR associations were difficult to assign to individual alleles. A later analysis reported that several top co-occurrence clusters appeared linked to parvovirus B19, influenza, CMV and Epstein-Barr virus. Presence/absence analyses assumed roughly uniform sequencing depth across donors, an assumption that may not hold. The cohort was sequenced for TCR beta chains only, and without alpha or paired-chain data the features that could be detected were limited. In vitro tests confirmed that a few of the cytomegalovirus-associated TCR beta chains recognize cytomegalovirus antigens. Because counts were too low, some 17 rarely observed V segments, including chromosome 9 orphons, were excluded from the earlier analysis of some 590 of the donors. In both the original and validation cohorts, the classifier was reported to diagnose cytomegalovirus status with high specificity and sensitivity.

Counted from cysteine to phenylalanine, this CDR3 has 13 amino acids. The read is trimmed to its CDR3 DNA, 39 bases read in frame from base 1. The germline V gene provides CDR1 ENHRY and CDR2 SYGVKD. The cohort was made up of approximately 670 healthy bone marrow donors. At the time of sampling, every cohort member was nominally healthy, though immune exposures that went unrecorded were likely present. Of the approximately 700 cohort members, roughly 300 had positive CMV serostatus and 350 to 450 had negative CMV serostatus, and CMV serostatus was not recorded for the donor. A peripheral blood sample was provided by each donor, and peripheral blood mononuclear cells were used for TCR beta sequencing. Genomic DNA extraction from the blood cell samples was performed with the Qiagen DNeasy Blood Extraction Kit. In the case of this clone: Its cognate antigen has yet to be identified. No base quality values were provided; no much bigger clone lies one nucleotide off.

Library creation used the immunoSEQ multiplex PCR assay. A mixture of 60 forward primers for TCR Vbeta segments and 13 reverse primers for TCR Jbeta segments was used in the multiplex PCR. A multiplex PCR assay on genomic DNA amplified the CDR3 region of rearranged TCR beta genes. Amplified TCR beta libraries were sequenced as 87-base-pair reads on the Illumina HiSeq System. The paper's processing steps were these. A later analysis counted tens of millions of unique TCR beta chains across the approximately 700 repertoires, and around 9.9 million of these chains were shared by at least two donors. Raw reads were error-corrected and collapsed into unique sequences by a nearest-neighbor algorithm in which closely related sequences were merged to remove PCR and sequencing errors. To assign V, D and J gene segments, CDR3 sequences were aligned to IMGT reference sequences. For a sequence to be retained, at least a six-nucleotide match to both a V gene segment and a J gene segment was required. Rearrangements were classified as productive when the CDR3 lacked stop codons and remained in frame with V and J, and all other rearrangements were classified as non-productive. Following IMGT convention, CDR3 was defined as the stretch from the second conserved V-encoded cysteine up to the conserved J-encoded phenylalanine. Sequences without an unambiguous match to a single V gene segment were excluded from the earlier analysis of about 600 of the donors. In an earlier analysis of several hundred of the donors, V segments were called functional above 56.7% productive rearrangements and were called segregating when the between-donor standard deviation exceeded 5%. A statistical classification framework was developed to diagnose cytomegalovirus status using the catalog of TCR beta chain sequences. V and J gene assignment, in a later analysis, came from comparing TCR nucleotide sequences with IMGT/GENE-DB human TR gene sequences. A later analysis assigned CDR3 sequences and most-parsimonious VDJ recombination scenarios with the TCRdist pipeline. In a later analysis, every TCR beta chain was defined by the combination of its CDR3 amino acid sequence and its V-gene family, and reads without a unique V-gene family were dropped. To address suspected cross-contamination and a sequencing artifact, a later analysis removed 592 highly shared, low-generation-probability nucleotide sequences. In a later analysis, a clonal expansion index was calculated for each public chain from normalized within-repertoire ranks of inferred template counts. Generation probabilities in a later analysis came from a VDJ recombination model fitted to out-of-frame rearrangements, and those results were checked against IGoR. In a later analysis, hypergeometric tests were used to score TCR-TCR, TCR-HLA and TCR-CMV co-occurrence, with a repertoire-size bias correction applied to TCR pairs. A later analysis estimated false discovery rates by permuting HLA or CMV assignments 20 times. In a later analysis, co-occurring TCRs were grouped using DBSCAN, and TCRdist sequence similarity was added for clustering within HLA-allele-positive subsets. Co-occurrence clustering excluded repertoires with fewer than 30,000 or more than 120,000 public chains, plus five with anomalous nucleotide sharing. The table was pulled from immuneACCESS by TCRdb, which kept in-frame rearrangements only. Such tables lose some clones; where checked, under half of the loss comes from unresolved V genes, and the rest has no known cause. That table supplies the V and J calls and clone size; D and trimming were determined from the DNA. This sample gives some 120,000 clones in total; 65% to 80% of them show up just once. Of the sample, 0.95% to 1.1% falls within the top ten clones.

Here the chain combines TRBV10-3 and TRBJ2-5; the D gene lacks a confident call. The last part of the DNA fits TRBJ2-7 better; the J call may be wrong. The sample was PBMCs. The receptor comes from a human donor in good health. Here the CDR3 is given as CAISPTLGYEQYF. The DNA sequence follows: TGTGCCATCAGCCCTACCCTAGGCTACGAGCAGTACTTC.